This is a list of T cell receptor beta chains from one sample in a study of circulating and synovial CD4+ cells in juvenile arthritis. Only in-frame clones appear in the TCRdb table, and some are missing; sequencing was by immunoSEQ multiplex PCR. The data hold over 30,000 clones, with 85% to 95% observed a single time. The sequencing sample was made of CD4+ T cells from blood. The receptors shown here come from a human donor with juvenile idiopathic arthritis. Both conserved end residues are part of each CDR3. The D gene is left open where the match is weak. Some rows have no size entry. The others give once, few or many, or a class for an expanded clone.

clone size: NA; J gene: TRBJ2-5; D gene: NA; V gene: TRBV4-2; CDR3 DNA: TGTGCCAGCAGCCAAGGTCGGGGGGCTGGGCAAGAGACCCAGTACTTC; CDR3 protein: CASSQGRGAGQETQYF
clone size: once; J gene: TRBJ2-3; D gene: NA; V gene: TRBV11-2; CDR3 DNA: TGTGCCAGCTTGGAGGGGCTTCCAGGCTCAGATACGCAGTATTTT; CDR3 protein: CASLEGLPGSDTQYF
clone size: NA; J gene: TRBJ2-2; D gene: NA; V gene: TRBV2; CDR3 DNA: TGTGCCAGCAGTGGGTGGACAGCGAACACCGGGGAGCTGTTTTTT; CDR3 protein: CASSGWTANTGELFF
clone size: NA; J gene: TRBJ1-3; D gene: NA; V gene: TRBV6-1; CDR3 DNA: TGTGCCAGCAGTGCAGGAAGTTACGGAAACACCATATATTTT; CDR3 protein: CASSAGSYGNTIYF
clone size: NA; J gene: TRBJ1-4; D gene: TRBD1; V gene: TRBV5-6; CDR3 DNA: TGTGCCAGCAGCGCGGTGGGACAGGGGCCGACTAATGAAAAACTGTTTTTT; CDR3 protein: CASSAVGQGPTNEKLFF
clone size: NA; J gene: TRBJ2-2; D gene: NA; V gene: TRBV18; CDR3 DNA: TGTGCCAGCTCACCCCAGGGTGACACCGGGGAGCTGTTTTTT; CDR3 protein: CASSPQGDTGELFF
clone size: NA; J gene: TRBJ2-2; D gene: TRBD2; V gene: TRBV7-2; CDR3 DNA: TGTGCCAGCAGACAAAAAACACTAGCGGGGGGGAACACCGGGGAGCTGTTTTTT; CDR3 protein: CASRQKTLAGGNTGELFF
clone size: NA; J gene: TRBJ1-5; D gene: NA; V gene: TRBV4-3; CDR3 DNA: TGCGCCAGCAGCCAACTAATTTCTAGCAATCAGCCCCAGCATTTT; CDR3 protein: CASSQLISSNQPQHF
clone size: NA; J gene: TRBJ1-2; D gene: TRBD1; V gene: TRBV5-4; CDR3 DNA: TGTGCCAGCACCGGGGGACAGGGTAACTATGGCTACACCTTC; CDR3 protein: CASTGGQGNYGYTF
clone size: NA; J gene: TRBJ2-3; D gene: TRBD2; V gene: TRBV6-1; CDR3 DNA: TGTGCCAGCAGTGGGGGGGGGAACACAGATACGCAGTATTTT; CDR3 protein: CASSGGGNTDTQYF
clone size: few; J gene: TRBJ1-4; D gene: TRBD1; V gene: TRBV4-1; CDR3 DNA: TGCGCCAGCAGCCAAGACCCGACAGGGTTGGGGGAAAAACTGTTTTTT; CDR3 protein: CASSQDPTGLGEKLFF
clone size: NA; J gene: TRBJ1-1; D gene: NA; V gene: TRBV5-1; CDR3 DNA: TGCGCCAGCAGGTGGTCAGGGACAACTGAAGCTTTCTTT; CDR3 protein: CASRWSGTTEAFF
clone size: NA; J gene: TRBJ2-5; D gene: TRBD2; V gene: TRBV11-1; CDR3 DNA: TGTGCCAGCAGCCCTCGGGGGGGCGTAGAGACCCAGTACTTC; CDR3 protein: CASSPRGGVETQYF
clone size: NA; J gene: TRBJ1-3; D gene: TRBD1; V gene: TRBV19; CDR3 DNA: TGTGCCAGTAGTACACCAGGGGGCGATGCTGGAAACACCATATATTTT; CDR3 protein: CASSTPGGDAGNTIYF
clone size: NA; J gene: TRBJ1-4; D gene: TRBD1; V gene: TRBV29-1; CDR3 DNA: TGCAGCGTTGGTGCCGGGACAGGGGATGAAAAACTGTTTTTT; CDR3 protein: CSVGAGTGDEKLFF
clone size: NA; J gene: TRBJ1-1; D gene: TRBD1; V gene: TRBV5-6; CDR3 DNA: TGTGCCAGCAGCTTTCGGGACAGGGTAACTGAAGCTTTCTTT; CDR3 protein: CASSFRDRVTEAFF